These T cell receptor beta chains were read from a single sample in a study of TIL therapy for anti-PD-1-resistant metastatic lung cancer. Assay: immunoSEQ multiplex PCR; the TCRdb copy retains only in-frame clones and omits some. The repertoire consists of 35,000 or so clones, with over 70% occurring once and the leading ten covering 4.5% to 6%. Material: blood, obtained at baseline. These receptors originate from a person aged 25 to 85 with non-small cell lung cancer. Each CDR3 is given with its conserved first and last residue. The D gene is left open where the match is weak. Size is omitted from some rows. Given values are once, few, many or a class for expanded clones.

j_call d_call clone_size v_call cdr3_aa cdr3_nt
TRBJ1-1 NA NA TRBV19 CASRRVGVTEAFF TGTGCCAGTAGAAGGGTTGGGGTCACTGAAGCTTTCTTT
TRBJ1-1 NA few TRBV5-4 CASSWELRPKDLNTEAFF TGTGCCAGCAGCTGGGAATTGCGCCCGAAAGACCTGAACACTGAAGCTTTCTTT
TRBJ2-3 NA NA TRBV28 CASSYPPGNVKHTDTQYF TGTGCCAGCAGTTACCCCCCAGGGAACGTAAAACACACAGATACGCAGTATTTT
TRBJ1-2 NA NA TRBV28 CASSPGRVYGYTF TGTGCCAGCAGCCCGGGACGGGTCTATGGCTACACCTTC
TRBJ1-5 NA NA TRBV18 CASSPTSNGNQPQHF TGTGCCAGCTCACCGACAAGCAATGGCAATCAGCCCCAGCATTTT
TRBJ1-6 NA NA TRBV7-2 CASSLRRQSVGGYNSPLHF TGTGCCAGCAGCTTGCGCAGACAGTCCGTTGGTGGATATAATTCACCCCTCCACTTT
TRBJ2-3 TRBD2 NA TRBV10-3 CAISLTSGGRYF TGTGCCATCAGCCTAACTAGCGGGGGTAGGTATTTT
TRBJ2-7 NA NA TRBV19 CASSIGDGYEQYF TGTGCCAGTAGTATAGGCGACGGCTACGAGCAGTACTTC
TRBJ1-2 NA NA TRBV25-1 CASSEPFGQQPGYTF TGTGCCAGCAGTGAACCGTTCGGACAGCAACCTGGCTACACCTTC
TRBJ2-1 TRBD2 NA TRBV30 CAWSVGLAGAYNEQFF TGTGCCTGGAGTGTAGGGCTAGCGGGGGCCTACAATGAGCAGTTCTTC
TRBJ2-5 TRBD1 NA TRBV6-1 CASSEIPRDSQYF TGTGCCAGCAGTGAAATTCCGAGGGACAGCCAGTACTTC
TRBJ2-6 NA NA TRBV19 CASSIGTSGANVLTF TGTGCCAGTAGTATAGGGACCTCTGGGGCCAACGTCCTGACTTTC
TRBJ2-7 TRBD2 NA TRBV6-5 CATVSGGSEQYF TGTGCGACGGTATCGGGGGGTTCCGAGCAGTACTTC
TRBJ1-3 TRBD1 NA TRBV6-1 CASRTARTGGNTIYF TGTGCCAGCAGGACAGCCCGGACAGGTGGAAACACCATATATTTT
TRBJ2-3 NA NA TRBV10-3 CAIRGTKDTDTQYF TGTGCCATCAGGGGTACTAAAGACACAGATACGCAGTATTTT
TRBJ1-2 NA NA TRBV25-1 CASSGDVNYGYTF TGTGCCAGCAGTGGCGACGTTAACTATGGCTACACCTTC
TRBJ2-1 NA NA TRBV28 CASSSTGTVFTEQFF TGTGCCAGCAGTTCCACCGGGACCGTTTTCACTGAGCAGTTCTTC
TRBJ2-3 TRBD1 NA TRBV30 CAWRAGTGGSYTQYF TGTGCCTGGAGAGCCGGGACAGGGGGAAGTTATACGCAGTATTTT
TRBJ2-2 NA NA TRBV7-8 CASSLMGRNTGELFF TGTGCCAGCAGCTTAATGGGACGGAACACCGGGGAGCTGTTTTTT
TRBJ2-1 TRBD1 NA TRBV5-4 CASGGQGIYNEQFF TGTGCCAGCGGGGGACAGGGCATCTACAATGAGCAGTTCTTC
TRBJ2-3 NA NA TRBV11-2 CASSLDTDTQYF TGTGCCAGCAGCTTAGACACAGATACGCAGTATTTT
TRBJ2-2 TRBD2 NA TRBV6-4 CASSPTSGSSGELFF TGTGCCAGCAGTCCGACTAGCGGGAGTTCCGGGGAGCTGTTTTTT